Listed here is a single T cell receptor (beta chain). What it binds is unknown. The source of the sample is a study of OX40 agonist ivuxolimab in advanced cancers. Study details: While on treatment, patients had intravenous ivuxolimab at 0.01 to 10 mg/kg every 2 weeks. Study-wide results and caveats: Near-lowest levels of clonal expansion characterized partial responders at 0.1-3.0 mg/kg. Circulating CD4+ and CD8+ T cells showed clonal expansion by week 6 at 0.1 to 3.0 mg/kg.

TCRdb's copy holds only in-frame clones and misses some; the assay was immunoSEQ multiplex PCR. In the table there are about 50,000 clones, over 85% of which are singletons. The germline V gene encodes CDR1 SGHTS and CDR2 YDEGEE. The CDR3 has 12 residues. Trimming removed 0 bases at V and 6 bases at J, with 4 bases between. A history of autoimmune disease or systemic immunosuppression excluded patients. The clonotype originates from an adult with an advanced solid tumor such as melanoma, head and neck, liver or kidney cancer. The chain employs TRBV5-8 and TRBJ1-5; D ambiguous. The specimen was CD4+ or CD8+ T cells sorted from blood, collected in a trial of the OX40 agonist ivuxolimab. The CDR3 DNA reads TGTGCCAGCAGCTTGGCGCTTCAGCCCCAGCATTTT. Amino acid sequence: CASSLALQPQHF.